The rows below give T cell receptor beta chains drawn from one sample of a study of T-cell memory formation after mild COVID-19. Using its own MiXCR run on the 5' RACE reads, TCRdb lists one record per CDR3 protein. This table holds roughly 150,000 distinct CDR3 sequences, 13% found once. Sequencing was performed on PBMCs or a T cell subset sorted from them (not recorded which). These receptor sequences come from a man aged 18 to 35 who had mild COVID-19 (a few samples of this study predate the infection). Cell type and time point are not known. Both conserved end residues are part of each CDR3. A D gene is named only where the DNA matches it firmly. Clone size is given for some rows only: seen once, a few or many times, or a class if the clone is expanded.

d_gene: NA
v_gene: TRBV5-1
abundance: NA
j_gene: TRBJ1-1
CDR3aa: CASSLGSGLTEAFF
CDR3nt: TGCGCCAGCAGCTTGGGGAGCGGCCTCACTGAAGCTTTCTTT

d_gene: TRBD2
v_gene: TRBV12-5
abundance: NA
j_gene: TRBJ2-7
CDR3aa: CATTGGSGPYEQYF
CDR3nt: TGTGCAACTACGGGAGGGAGCGGTCCCTACGAGCAGTACTTC

d_gene: NA
v_gene: TRBV18
abundance: few
j_gene: TRBJ1-3
CDR3aa: CASSPVPTRSSGNTIYF
CDR3nt: TGTGCCAGCTCACCAGTCCCGACTCGTAGCTCTGGAAACACCATATATTTT

d_gene: NA
v_gene: TRBV6-5
abundance: NA
j_gene: TRBJ1-5
CDR3aa: CASSSNGVGQPQHF
CDR3nt: TGTGCCAGCAGTTCCAACGGAGTGGGGCAGCCCCAGCATTTT

d_gene: NA
v_gene: TRBV5-1
abundance: many
j_gene: TRBJ2-1
CDR3aa: CASSLQSSYNEQFF
CDR3nt: TGCGCCAGCAGCTTGCAGAGCTCCTACAATGAGCAGTTCTTC

d_gene: NA
v_gene: TRBV12-3/TRBV12-4
abundance: few
j_gene: TRBJ1-4
CDR3aa: CASRPTGGPSNEKLFF
CDR3nt: TGTGCCAGCAGACCCACGGGGGGGCCTTCTAATGAAAAACTGTTTTTT

d_gene: TRBD1
v_gene: TRBV9
abundance: NA
j_gene: TRBJ2-3
CDR3aa: CASSATGQVADTQYF
CDR3nt: TGTGCCAGCAGCGCGACAGGGCAGGTTGCGGATACGCAGTATTTT

d_gene: TRBD2
v_gene: TRBV7-8
abundance: NA
j_gene: TRBJ2-5
CDR3aa: CASSPRTSGGAQETQYF
CDR3nt: TGTGCCAGCAGCCCCCGTACTAGCGGGGGGGCACAAGAGACCCAGTACTTC

d_gene: NA
v_gene: TRBV5-1
abundance: few
j_gene: TRBJ2-3
CDR3aa: CASSPGAGGSDTQYF
CDR3nt: TGCGCCAGCAGCCCGGGGGCAGGGGGGTCAGATACGCAGTATTTT

d_gene: TRBD1
v_gene: TRBV7-2
abundance: NA
j_gene: TRBJ1-2
CDR3aa: CASSRGDSLGSGYTF
CDR3nt: TGTGCCAGCAGCCGGGGGGACAGCTTAGGGAGTGGCTACACCTTC

d_gene: TRBD1
v_gene: TRBV19
abundance: NA
j_gene: TRBJ1-5
CDR3aa: CASSIRTGGHQPQHF
CDR3nt: TGTGCCAGTAGTATACGGACAGGGGGTCATCAGCCCCAGCATTTT

d_gene: NA
v_gene: TRBV15
abundance: once
j_gene: TRBJ1-2
CDR3aa: CATSREAGYGYTF
CDR3nt: TGTGCCACCAGCAGAGAGGCGGGCTATGGCTACACCTTC

d_gene: TRBD1
v_gene: TRBV20-1
abundance: NA
j_gene: TRBJ1-5
CDR3aa: CSARVGGSGQPQHF
CDR3nt: TGCAGTGCTAGGGTAGGGGGCTCTGGACAGCCCCAGCATTTT

d_gene: NA
v_gene: TRBV5-6
abundance: few
j_gene: TRBJ2-5
CDR3aa: CASSLAWGRTQYF
CDR3nt: TGTGCCAGCAGCTTGGCCTGGGGGCGTACCCAGTACTTC

d_gene: NA
v_gene: TRBV6-5
abundance: NA
j_gene: TRBJ2-3
CDR3aa: CASSPRTVSTDTQYF
CDR3nt: TGTGCCAGCAGTCCGCGGACAGTAAGCACAGATACGCAGTATTTT

d_gene: TRBD2
v_gene: TRBV7-9
abundance: few
j_gene: TRBJ2-1
CDR3aa: CASSSPAGLAGNEQFF
CDR3nt: TGTGCCAGCAGCTCCCCGGCCGGACTAGCGGGGAATGAGCAGTTCTTC

d_gene: NA
v_gene: TRBV27
abundance: few
j_gene: TRBJ2-5
CDR3aa: CASSQPGRQRQYF
CDR3nt: TGTGCCAGCAGTCAACCGGGGAGGCAGAGACAGTACTTC

d_gene: NA
v_gene: TRBV7-8
abundance: few
j_gene: TRBJ2-1
CDR3aa: CASSLVRTSNEQFF
CDR3nt: TGTGCCAGCAGCTTAGTACGCACTAGCAATGAGCAGTTCTTC

d_gene: TRBD1
v_gene: TRBV5-1
abundance: NA
j_gene: TRBJ2-7
CDR3aa: CASGPGQGGGEQYF
CDR3nt: TGCGCCAGCGGCCCGGGACAGGGAGGTGGCGAGCAGTACTTC

d_gene: NA
v_gene: TRBV7-9
abundance: NA
j_gene: TRBJ1-2
CDR3aa: CASSAEGGYGYTF
CDR3nt: TGTGCCAGCAGCGCGGAGGGCGGCTATGGCTACACCTTC

d_gene: NA
v_gene: TRBV7-2
abundance: NA
j_gene: TRBJ1-1
CDR3aa: CASSSTLREAFF
CDR3nt: TGTGCCAGCAGTTCGACGCTAAGGGAGGCTTTCTTT

d_gene: TRBD2
v_gene: TRBV28
abundance: many
j_gene: TRBJ2-3
CDR3aa: CASSAGGARPDTQYF
CDR3nt: TGTGCCAGCAGCGCGGGGGGGGCCAGACCAGATACGCAGTATTTT

d_gene: NA
v_gene: TRBV28
abundance: NA
j_gene: TRBJ1-6
CDR3aa: CASSPVLAGNSPLHF
CDR3nt: TGTGCCAGCAGTCCCGTCCTGGCGGGGAATTCACCCCTCCACTTT

d_gene: NA
v_gene: TRBV20-1
abundance: NA
j_gene: TRBJ2-2
CDR3aa: CSARDHLAGLGGELFF
CDR3nt: TGCAGTGCTAGAGATCACTTGGCAGGGCTCGGCGGGGAGCTGTTTTTT

d_gene: TRBD1
v_gene: TRBV9
abundance: few
j_gene: TRBJ2-3
CDR3aa: CASSVGRDRGRTDTQYF
CDR3nt: TGTGCCAGCAGCGTAGGCCGGGACAGGGGGCGCACAGATACGCAGTATTTT

d_gene: NA
v_gene: TRBV4-3
abundance: few
j_gene: TRBJ1-5
CDR3aa: CASSPLGKQPQHF
CDR3nt: TGCGCCAGCAGCCCCCTCGGTAAACAGCCCCAGCATTTT

d_gene: NA
v_gene: TRBV14
abundance: NA
j_gene: TRBJ2-3
CDR3aa: CASSQDNPLQNTDTQYF
CDR3nt: TGTGCCAGCAGCCAAGATAATCCTCTACAGAACACAGATACGCAGTATTTT

d_gene: NA
v_gene: TRBV5-6
abundance: many
j_gene: TRBJ1-1
CDR3aa: CASSLEDEAFF
CDR3nt: TGTGCCAGCAGCTTGGAAGATGAAGCTTTCTTT

d_gene: NA
v_gene: TRBV20-1
abundance: few
j_gene: TRBJ1-5
CDR3aa: CSATSTGRGNQPQHF
CDR3nt: TGCAGTGCTACCTCCACCGGGCGGGGCAATCAGCCCCAGCATTTT

d_gene: NA
v_gene: TRBV10-2
abundance: few
j_gene: TRBJ2-1
CDR3aa: CASSDPYNEQFF
CDR3nt: TGCGCCAGCAGTGATCCCTACAATGAGCAGTTCTTC

d_gene: TRBD2
v_gene: TRBV24-1
abundance: few
j_gene: TRBJ2-1
CDR3aa: CATSDSSAGGNNEQFF
CDR3nt: TGTGCCACCAGTGATTCGTCGGCGGGGGGGAACAATGAGCAGTTCTTC

d_gene: NA
v_gene: TRBV20-1
abundance: NA
j_gene: TRBJ1-1
CDR3aa: CRPDEAFF
CDR3nt: TGCAGACCCGATGAAGCTTTCTTT

d_gene: NA
v_gene: TRBV5-5
abundance: NA
j_gene: TRBJ1-4
CDR3aa: CASSPLGEKLFF
CDR3nt: TGTGCCAGCAGTCCGTTGGGAGAAAAACTGTTTTTT

d_gene: NA
v_gene: TRBV27
abundance: few
j_gene: TRBJ1-5
CDR3aa: CASRTGLQPQHF
CDR3nt: TGTGCCAGCAGAACAGGGCTCCAGCCCCAGCATTTT

d_gene: NA
v_gene: TRBV7-2
abundance: few
j_gene: TRBJ2-3
CDR3aa: CASSLALGPDTQYF
CDR3nt: TGTGCCAGCAGCTTAGCGCTGGGGCCAGATACGCAGTATTTT

d_gene: TRBD2
v_gene: TRBV20-1
abundance: NA
j_gene: TRBJ2-3
CDR3aa: CSARDSSAGGTDTQYF
CDR3nt: TGCAGTGCTAGAGATTCGTCGGCGGGGGGTACAGATACGCAGTATTTT

d_gene: NA
v_gene: TRBV5-1
abundance: many
j_gene: TRBJ2-1
CDR3aa: CASSLQGPIGYNEQFF
CDR3nt: TGCGCCAGCAGCTTGCAGGGGCCGATTGGTTACAATGAGCAGTTCTTC

d_gene: NA
v_gene: TRBV27
abundance: NA
j_gene: TRBJ2-5
CDR3aa: CASSLQAGPQRAQYF
CDR3nt: TGTGCCAGCAGTTTACAGGCAGGTCCACAACGGGCCCAGTACTTC

d_gene: TRBD2
v_gene: TRBV4-1
abundance: few
j_gene: TRBJ2-5
CDR3aa: CASSQAIIAGEETQYF
CDR3nt: TGCGCCAGCAGCCAAGCCATCATAGCGGGGGAGGAGACCCAGTACTTC

d_gene: NA
v_gene: TRBV5-1
abundance: many
j_gene: TRBJ1-1
CDR3aa: CASSLHGITEAFF
CDR3nt: TGCGCCAGCAGCTTGCACGGGATAACTGAAGCTTTCTTT

d_gene: TRBD1
v_gene: TRBV9
abundance: NA
j_gene: TRBJ1-2
CDR3aa: CASSEGADLLYGYTF
CDR3nt: TGTGCCAGCAGCGAGGGGGCGGATCTCCTATATGGCTACACCTTC

d_gene: NA
v_gene: TRBV27
abundance: NA
j_gene: TRBJ1-5
CDR3aa: CASQGVGQPQHF
CDR3nt: TGTGCCAGTCAGGGAGTAGGGCAGCCCCAGCATTTT

d_gene: TRBD1
v_gene: TRBV7-2
abundance: many
j_gene: TRBJ1-1
CDR3aa: CASSPRRTGNEWRTEAFF
CDR3nt: TGTGCCAGCAGCCCCCGCCGGACAGGGAATGAATGGAGGACTGAAGCTTTCTTT

d_gene: NA
v_gene: TRBV20-1
abundance: NA
j_gene: TRBJ2-3
CDR3aa: CSAPDGYTDTQYF
CDR3nt: TGCAGTGCTCCGGACGGATACACAGATACGCAGTATTTT

d_gene: TRBD2
v_gene: TRBV3-1
abundance: many
j_gene: TRBJ2-1
CDR3aa: CASSQDAGGAPEQFF
CDR3nt: TGTGCCAGCAGCCAAGATGCCGGGGGGGCCCCCGAGCAGTTCTTC

d_gene: NA
v_gene: TRBV7-2
abundance: few
j_gene: TRBJ1-3
CDR3aa: CASSLVSWGNTIYF
CDR3nt: TGTGCCAGCAGCTTAGTTTCCTGGGGGAACACCATATATTTT

d_gene: TRBD1
v_gene: TRBV4-2
abundance: few
j_gene: TRBJ2-5
CDR3aa: CASSQVGDSSSRETQYF
CDR3nt: TGTGCCAGCAGCCAAGTGGGGGACAGCTCTTCAAGGGAGACCCAGTACTTC

d_gene: NA
v_gene: TRBV5-1
abundance: few
j_gene: TRBJ2-2
CDR3aa: CASSLVGPPDTGELFF
CDR3nt: TGCGCCAGCAGCTTGGTGGGGCCTCCGGACACCGGGGAGCTGTTTTTT

d_gene: TRBD1
v_gene: TRBV11-2
abundance: NA
j_gene: TRBJ1-1
CDR3aa: CASSRDRGKNTEAFF
CDR3nt: TGTGCCAGCAGCCGCGACAGGGGTAAGAACACTGAAGCTTTCTTT

d_gene: NA
v_gene: TRBV29-1
abundance: many
j_gene: TRBJ2-3
CDR3aa: CSVEDLTGLGDTQYF
CDR3nt: TGCAGCGTTGAAGATCTCACGGGGCTAGGAGATACGCAGTATTTT